A selection of T cell receptor beta chains follows, all from one sample in a study of cytomegalovirus exposure and HLA in healthy donors. TCRdb's copy holds only in-frame clones and misses some; the assay was immunoSEQ multiplex PCR. The table shows some 110,000 clones, with roughly 80% occurring only once. The sequenced sample was PBMCs. These receptor sequences come from a man younger than 40 in good health and CMV-seropositive. The CDR3 runs from the conserved cysteine through the conserved F or W. D genes are given only for firm matches. Clone size is not always given. Where it is, it says once, few, many or a class for expanded clones.

j_call v_call d_call clone_size cdr3_nt cdr3_aa
TRBJ2-2 TRBV29-1 . . TGCAGCGTTATCAGTGCCGGGGAGCTGTTTTTT CSVISAGELFF
TRBJ1-4 TRBV5-1 TRBD1 . TGCGCCAGCAGTACAGGGGAAAGGGCAACTAATGAAAAACTGTTTTTT CASSTGERATNEKLFF
TRBJ2-1 TRBV18 TRBD2 . TGTGCCAGCTCTCCTGGGACTAGCGGGAGGACTGATGAGCAGTTCTTC CASSPGTSGRTDEQFF
TRBJ2-7 TRBV19 . . TGTGCCAGTAGTATGGGGTTCAGCGGCTTCTACGAGCAGTACTTC CASSMGFSGFYEQYF
TRBJ1-2 TRBV7-2 TRBD1 . TGTGCCAGCAGCCCCCGGGACAGGCAAGTTTATGGCTACACCTTC CASSPRDRQVYGYTF
TRBJ1-1 TRBV5-4 TRBD1 . TGTGCCAGCAGCTTGACAGGGGGCACTGAAGCTTTCTTT CASSLTGGTEAFF
TRBJ2-1 TRBV6-4 TRBD2 . TGTGCCAGCAGTGCGACTAGCGGGGACGTCAATGAGCAGTTCTTC CASSATSGDVNEQFF
TRBJ2-3 TRBV7-3 . . TGTGCCAGCAGCTTGTCAGGGTTGACAGATACGCAGTATTTT CASSLSGLTDTQYF
TRBJ1-1 TRBV10-1 TRBD1 . TGCGCCAGCAGGTCGGGACAGTACACTGAAGCTTTCTTT CASRSGQYTEAFF
TRBJ2-7 TRBV10-3 TRBD1 . TGTGCCATCAGTGGGAACCGGGACAGTCTTTACGAGCAGTACTTC CAISGNRDSLYEQYF
TRBJ2-7 TRBV5-1 TRBD1 . TGCGCCAGCAGCTTGTCCCCCCCTTCCCGCGGCAGGGGGCCGGGCGAGCAGTACTTC CASSLSPPSRGRGPGEQYF
TRBJ2-3 TRBV9 . . TGTGCCAGCAGCGTACTAGAGAGCACAGATACGCAGTATTTT CASSVLESTDTQYF
TRBJ2-3 TRBV7-3 TRBD2 large TGTGCCAGCAGCCGACTAGCCCTTAGCACAGATACGCAGTATTTT CASSRLALSTDTQYF
TRBJ1-1 TRBV7-8 . once TGTGCCAGCAGCTCCCGGTACAGGACGAATGGCACTGAAGCTTTCTTT CASSSRYRTNGTEAFF
TRBJ2-3 TRBV28 . once TGTGCCAGCTCCTATACGTGGGCGGATACGCAGTATTTT CASSYTWADTQYF
TRBJ2-1 TRBV7-3 TRBD1 . TGTGCCAGCAAAAAAAACGAGGGGGCGAACTACAATGAGCAGTTCTTC CASKKNEGANYNEQFF
TRBJ2-2 TRBV27 TRBD2 . TGTGCCAGCAGGACTCTAGCGGGAGGGGATCCAACCGGGGAGCTGTTTTTT CASRTLAGGDPTGELFF
TRBJ2-3 TRBV6-1 TRBD2 . TGTGCCAGCAGTGAAGCGCTTCGCGGGAGGGGCACAGATACGCAGTATTTT CASSEALRGRGTDTQYF
TRBJ2-7 TRBV13 TRBD2 once TGTGCCAGCAGCTTATCCGGGACTAGCGAGTACGAGCAGTACTTC CASSLSGTSEYEQYF
TRBJ1-5 TRBV6-6 TRBD1 . TGTGCCAGCAGTTACCTCCGGGACAGTCAGCCCCAGCATTTT CASSYLRDSQPQHF
TRBJ1-4 TRBV7-9 . . TGTGCCAGCAGCTCACAGGGCTGGGCTAATGAAAAACTGTTTTTT CASSSQGWANEKLFF
TRBJ1-2 TRBV5-8 . . TGTGCCAGCAGCTTGGGGGCGACTAACTATGGCTACACCTTC CASSLGATNYGYTF
TRBJ1-3 TRBV9 TRBD1 . TGTGCCAGCAGCACCCGACAGGGGCAAGGAAACACCATATATTTT CASSTRQGQGNTIYF
TRBJ2-3 TRBV11-2 . . TGTGCCAGCAGTTTAAGTTGGCGGGTTGATACGCAGTATTTT CASSLSWRVDTQYF
TRBJ2-5 TRBV9 . . TGTGCCAGCAGCTCAAACCAAGAGACCCAGTACTTC CASSSNQETQYF
TRBJ1-4 TRBV30 . . TGTGCCTGGAGTGTAGGGGAAGCAACTAATGAAAAACTGTTTTTT CAWSVGEATNEKLFF
TRBJ2-1 TRBV29-1 TRBD2 . TGCAGCGTTGGGTTAGCGGGAGGGTTAAATGAGCAGTTCTTC CSVGLAGGLNEQFF
TRBJ2-7 TRBV5-6 . . TGTGCCAGCAGCTTGGACTCGGACATGATGTCCTCCTACGAGCAGTACTTC CASSLDSDMMSSYEQYF
TRBJ2-3 TRBV5-1 . . TGCGCCAGCAGCTTGGAGGACTCAAGCACAGATACGCAGTATTTT CASSLEDSSTDTQYF
TRBJ1-5 TRBV6-1 TRBD1 . TGTGCCAGCAGCAGGACAGGGGCCTATCAGCCCCAGCATTTT CASSRTGAYQPQHF
TRBJ2-1 TRBV7-9 . . TGTGCCAGCAGCCCCCCGGGATGGGTCAATGAGCAGTTCTTC CASSPPGWVNEQFF
TRBJ2-5 TRBV27 TRBD2 . TGTGCCAGCAGTTTGGTCAGGGAGGGAGAGACCCAGTACTTC CASSLVREGETQYF
TRBJ2-1 TRBV10-1 . . TGCGCCAGCAGTAAAGGGGTCCTCAATGGGCAGTTCTTC CASSKGVLNGQFF
TRBJ2-2 TRBV19 TRBD1 . TGTGCCAGTAGGACCCGGGACAGGGGGCCCGGGGAGCTGTTTTTT CASRTRDRGPGELFF
TRBJ1-5 TRBV4-1 TRBD1 few TGCGCCAGCAGCACCCGGACAGGATTCAATCAGCCCCAGCATTTT CASSTRTGFNQPQHF
TRBJ1-3 TRBV28 . . TGTGCCAGCAGTCCAAACCTAGGACAGCAAGGGGCCGGAAACACCATATATTTT CASSPNLGQQGAGNTIYF
TRBJ1-4 TRBV7-2 TRBD1 . TGTGCCAGCACCGATGACAGGGGGGGTGAAAAACTGTTTTTT CASTDDRGGEKLFF
TRBJ1-2 TRBV6-1 TRBD1 . TGTGCCAGCAGTGAACACAGGGGCCGGGTGAGCTACACCTTC CASSEHRGRVSYTF
TRBJ1-5 TRBV6-5 . few TGTGCCAGCAGTCTTCGACAGGACGCGGGTCAGCCCCAGCATTTT CASSLRQDAGQPQHF
TRBJ2-3 TRBV6-6 . . TGTGCCAGCCGACAGGCCAGAAACACAGATACGCAGTATTTT CASRQARNTDTQYF
TRBJ2-1 TRBV19 . . TGTGCCAGTAGTCCTCTAAGGGAGCGGTTTAGGGACAATGAGCAGTTCTTC CASSPLRERFRDNEQFF
TRBJ1-5 TRBV2 TRBD1 . TGTGCCAGCAGGAAACTACAGGGGGCGAGCAATCAGCCCCAGCATTTT CASRKLQGASNQPQHF
TRBJ2-3 TRBV28 . . TGTGCCATCATGGGGGGGCATAGCACAGATACGCAGTATTTT CAIMGGHSTDTQYF
TRBJ1-1 TRBV10-3 TRBD1 . TGTGCCATCAGACTCGACAGGGAGAACACTGAAGCTTTCTTT CAIRLDRENTEAFF
TRBJ2-2 TRBV11-3 . few TGTGCCAGCAGCCTAATAGGAGCCGGGGAGCTGTTTTTT CASSLIGAGELFF
TRBJ2-7 TRBV27 . few TGTGCCAGCAGTCCGACAGTCAACTACGAGCAGTACTTC CASSPTVNYEQYF
TRBJ1-5 TRBV7-9 TRBD1 . TGTGCCAGCTCGACAGGGGGCTCCAATCAGCCCCAGCATTTT CASSTGGSNQPQHF
TRBJ1-1 TRBV2 . . TGTGCCAGCAGTGGGGGGCTAGGGACCCGCGTGGAAGCTTTCTTT CASSGGLGTRVEAFF
TRBJ1-1 TRBV5-5 . . TGTGCCAGCAGCTTGTTGCAGGGGAGTGTGAACACTGAAGCTTTCTTT CASSLLQGSVNTEAFF
TRBJ2-3 TRBV4-1 . . TGCGCCAGCAGCCCGCCGGGATTCAGCACAGATACGCAGTATTTT CASSPPGFSTDTQYF
TRBJ2-3 TRBV9 . . TGTGCCAGCAGCGAAAGGGGGGGGGCCTCCACAGATACGCAGTATTTT CASSERGGASTDTQYF
TRBJ2-2 TRBV19 . . TGTGCCAGTAGCCATGGTGAGGGCACCGGGGAGCTGTTTTTT CASSHGEGTGELFF
TRBJ1-4 TRBV5-1 TRBD1 . TGCGCCAGCAGCCTGGGACAGAGAGATGAAAAACTGTTTTTT CASSLGQRDEKLFF
TRBJ2-1 TRBV6-4 TRBD2 once TGTGCCAGCAGTAAGCGGGATAGGGTGAATGAGCAGTTCTTC CASSKRDRVNEQFF
TRBJ1-2 TRBV11-2 TRBD1 once TGTGCCAGCAGCTTAGCCGGGACAGGGTACTATGGCTACACCTTC CASSLAGTGYYGYTF
TRBJ2-7 TRBV7-9 TRBD2 few TGTGCCAGCAGCTTATACGGCGGGGGATCCTACGAGCAGTACTTC CASSLYGGGSYEQYF
TRBJ1-4 TRBV7-9 . few TGTGCCAGCAGCCTACTGAATGAAAAACTGTTTTTT CASSLLNEKLFF